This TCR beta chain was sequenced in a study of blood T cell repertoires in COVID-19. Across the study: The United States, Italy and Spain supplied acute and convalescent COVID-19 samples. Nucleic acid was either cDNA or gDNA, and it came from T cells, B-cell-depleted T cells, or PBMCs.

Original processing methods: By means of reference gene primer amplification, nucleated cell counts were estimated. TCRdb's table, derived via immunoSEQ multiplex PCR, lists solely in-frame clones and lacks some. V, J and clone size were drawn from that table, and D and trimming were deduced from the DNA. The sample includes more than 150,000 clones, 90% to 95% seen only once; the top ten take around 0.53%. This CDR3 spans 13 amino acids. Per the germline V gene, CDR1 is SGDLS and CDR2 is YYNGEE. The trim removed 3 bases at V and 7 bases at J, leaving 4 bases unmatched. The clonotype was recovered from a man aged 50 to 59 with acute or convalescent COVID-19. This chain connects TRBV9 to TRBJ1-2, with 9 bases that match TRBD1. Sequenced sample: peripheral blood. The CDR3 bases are TGTGCCAGCAGCGACGGACAGGGGTTTGGCTACACCTTC. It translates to CASSDGQGFGYTF.